The T cell receptor (beta chain) under discussion was sequenced for a study of T cell repertoires in cytomegalovirus infection. Study-level information: Alongside well-studied HLA-B-restricted CMV epitopes, recently identified HLA-C-restricted CMV epitopes were also used.

Study conclusions and caveats: Identification of carriers of CMV plus the relevant HLA was performed using cumulative public TCR beta family frequency.

Note on this clonotype: Its specificity is unknown.

TCRdb called the reads again in MiXCR, with one record for every CDR3 protein. The sample holds approximately 1,000,000 distinct CDR3 sequences, roughly 30% seen once. Between the trimmed V and J ends, which lost 3 bases and 1 base, there was a span of 9 bases. CDR1 is MNHEY and CDR2 is SMNVEV in the germline V gene (reference sequence). The CDR3 is 14 residues long. The material was cultured CD8+ T cells from PBMCs, obtained from culture after CMV antigen stimulation. The V call is TRBV27, the J call TRBJ1-1; D unclear. This TCR was sampled from a human donor in good health (CMV status not recorded). Some clones in this sample may be carry-over from other donors' samples. In DNA form, the CDR3 reads TGTGCCAGCAGTTTCGGCAGTGCGAACACTGAAGCTTTCTTT. The encoded protein is CASSFGSANTEAFF.